This entry lists 19 T cell receptor beta chains sequenced from one sample in a study of blood T cell repertoires in COVID-19. Produced via immunoSEQ multiplex PCR; TCRdb's table is partial and in-frame only. The table lists 100,000 to 120,000 clones, about 88% of them singletons. The source material was peripheral blood. Receptors were obtained from a woman in her 70s who had recovered from COVID-19.

This sequence joins TRBV28 and TRBJ1-6; D is unresolved. Between the trimmed V and J ends, which lost 6 bases and 14 bases, there was a span of 11 bases. The length of the CDR3 is 11 residues. The germline CDR1 and CDR2 sequences are MDHEN and SYDVKM. The CDR3 bases are TGTGCCAGCAGCCAGGATTCGGCCCTCCACTTT. Protein sequence: CASSQDSALHF. The complete variable domain, with remaining parts taken from reference TRBV28 and TRBJ1-6, reads DVKVTQSSRYLVKRTGEKVFLECVQDMDHENMFWYRQDPGLGLRLIYFSYDVKMKEKGDIPEGYSVSREKKERFSLILESASTNQTSMYLCASSQDSALHFGNGTRLTVT.

The genes are TRBV4-1 and TRBJ2-6; the match to TRBD1 covers 9 bases. From germline, CDR1 is MGHRA and CDR2 YSYEKL. The CDR3 covers 19 residues. V was clipped by 0 bases and J by 0 bases; unmatched bases: 6. In DNA form, the CDR3 reads TGCGCCAGCAGCCAAGATGGGGGGACAGGGTTCTCTGGGGCCAACGTCCTGACTTTC. Amino acids: CASSQDGGTGFSGANVLTF.

This clone was seen just once. The chain recombines TRBV10-3 with TRBJ1-1; 8 nucleotides agree with TRBD1. CDR1 and CDR2 from the germline V gene are ENHRY and SYGVKD. The CDR3 is made up of 16 amino acids. Trimming at V came to 8 bases and at J to 4 bases, leaving 15 bases not matched to a gene. DNA for the CDR3: TGTGCCATCTCTATCTCATACGGACAGGGCAGCACTGAAGCTTTCTTT. It translates to CAISISYGQGSTEAFF.

The V and J genes are TRBV24-1 and TRBJ2-1; TRBD2 matches at 8 bases. Trimming cost V 2 bases and J 12 bases; bases outside gene matches: 8. CDR1 and CDR2 from the germline V gene are KGHDR and SFDVKD. This CDR3 spans 14 amino acids. The CDR3 reads CATSDSSGGPGQFF. DNA for the CDR3: TGTGCCACCAGTGATTCGTCGGGAGGGCCGGGGCAGTTCTTC.

The chain couples TRBV5-1 to TRBJ2-3, with 9 nucleotides matching TRBD2. Germline trimming cut 4 bases from V and 2 bases from J; bases unmatched to any gene: 2. Germline V CDR1 and CDR2: SGHRS, YFSETQ. This CDR3 comprises 14 residues. CDR3 protein: CASSPSGVTDTQYF. The CDR3 DNA is TGCGCCAGCAGCCCTAGCGGGGTCACAGATACGCAGTATTTT.

In its sample, this clone was seen once. The chain employs TRBV9 and TRBJ2-3; D remains unclear. The ends were cut back, 0 bases at V and 3 bases at J, with 8 bases in the middle. The length of the CDR3 is 14 residues. Per germline, CDR1 SGDLS and CDR2 YYNGEE. CDR3 sequence: CASSVDGGTDTQYF. Written as DNA, the CDR3 is TGTGCCAGCAGCGTAGATGGCGGAACAGATACGCAGTATTTT.

The chain uses TRBV28 and TRBJ1-2; tentative D call: TRBD1 (5 bases). The CDR3 runs to 12 residues. Trimming took 2 bases from V and 11 from J, leaving 12 bases between them. CDR1 is MDHEN and CDR2 is SYDVKM in the germline V gene. CDR3 sequence (DNA): TGTGCCAGCAGTTTAGAGAGTAGGGGATACACCTTC. Protein product: CASSLESRGYTF.

The chain couples TRBV19 to TRBJ2-5; 8 bases align to TRBD2. Per the germline V gene, CDR1 is LNHDA and CDR2 is SQIVND (reference sequence). The CDR3 sequence is 15 residues long. The ends lost 3 bases at V and 3 bases at J; junction bases unmatched: 6. CDR3: CASSMREARKETQYF. CDR3 nucleotides: TGTGCCAGTAGTATGCGGGAGGCCAGGAAAGAGACCCAGTACTTC.

The chain joins TRBV4-3 to TRBJ1-3; perhaps TRBD1 as D (5 bases). CDR3 length: 15 amino acids. The V end lost 7 bases, the J end lost 0 bases, and 13 bases lay between the germline ends. The germline gives CDR1 LGHNA, CDR2 YSLEER. The chain's CDR3 is CASTTQVSSGNTIYF. Written as DNA, the CDR3 is TGCGCCAGCACTACACAGGTCAGCTCTGGAAACACCATATATTTT.

This clone has only a few counts. The V and J genes are TRBV24-1 and TRBJ2-1, with D possibly being TRBD2 (6 bases). The CDR3 has 13 amino acids. Germline assignment: CDR1 KGHDR and CDR2 SFDVKD. V was pared by 7 bases and J by 7 bases, with 13 bases between. The CDR3 coding sequence is TGTGCCACCAGCGAGACTAGGGGTAATGAGCAGTTCTTC. Translating gives CATSETRGNEQFF.

Only one count was recorded for this clone. The junction and the germline gene differ at one end; a read error may be behind it. The chain recombines TRBV7-7 with TRBJ1-3; D possibly corresponds to TRBD1 (5 bases). CDR1 is SSHAT, CDR2 FNYEAQ, per germline (reference sequence). This CDR3 region has 15 residues. Here the CDR3 DNA reads TGTGCTAGCAGCTTAGACAGCAACTCTGGAAACACCATATATTTT. Amino acids: CASSLDSNSGNTIYF.

The chain joins TRBV7-2 to TRBJ1-6; perhaps TRBD1 as D (6 bases). The germline V gene has CDR1 SGHTA and CDR2 FQGNSA. V lost 4 bases to trimming and J lost 3 bases, with 13 bases between them. The CDR3 loop spans 16 amino acids. The CDR3 sequence is CASSYRQASYNSPLHF. In DNA, the CDR3 is TGTGCCAGCAGCTACCGACAGGCCAGCTATAATTCACCCCTCCACTTT.

This chain links TRBV14 with TRBJ2-5; the match to TRBD2 covers 13 bases. The CDR3 contains 16 residues. Germline CDR1 is SGHDN and CDR2 is FVKESK. V dropped 5 bases and J dropped 5; count of bases not matched to a gene: 8. In DNA, the CDR3 is TGTGCCAGCAGCAGAGGACTAGCGGGAGCAGGGGAGACCCAGTACTTC. It specifies CASSRGLAGAGETQYF.

This rearrangement joins TRBV7-8 to TRBJ2-6; D gene ambiguous. The CDR3 totals 18 residues. The V end was cut by 8 bases, the J end by 0 bases, with 20 bases between. Germline V CDR1 and CDR2: SGHVS, FQNEAQ. The DNA for the CDR3 is TGTGCCAGCGGCGGCAGAAACGTTCCTTACTCTGGGGCCAACGTCCTGACTTTC. Protein product: CASGGRNVPYSGANVLTF. The entire variable domain, with the rest obtained from reference TRBV7-8 and TRBJ2-6, is as follows: GAGVSQSPRYKVAKRGQDVALRCDPISGHVSLFWYQQALGQGPEFLTYFQNEAQLDKSGLPSDRFFAERPEGSVSTLKIQRTQQEDSAVYLCASGGRNVPYSGANVLTFGAGSRLTVL.

The chain is built from TRBV4-3 and TRBJ2-2, with D possibly matching TRBD1 (6 bases). The CDR3 contains 14 residues. Trimming took 3 bases from V and 7 from J, leaving 12 bases between them. Germline V gives CDR1 LGHNA, CDR2 YSLEER. The chain's CDR3 is CASSHRGRGGELFF. For the CDR3, the DNA is TGCGCCAGCAGCCACAGGGGTCGTGGCGGGGAGCTGTTTTTT.

The CDR3 nucleotides are TGTGCCAGCAGCCAGAGGCAGGGGCTGGACGAGCAGTACTTC. It specifies CASSQRQGLDEQYF. This chain links TRBV14 with TRBJ2-7; possibly TRBD1 for D (6 bases). The CDR3 contains 14 residues. Germline CDR1 reads SGHDN; CDR2 reads FVKESK. Trimming shortened V by 3 bases and J by 5 bases, and 14 bases separated the two germline ends.

The V call is TRBV5-1, the J call TRBJ2-1; TRBD1 aligns across 9 bases. Trimming at V came to 3 bases and at J to 8 bases, leaving 9 bases not matched to a gene. CDR1 and CDR2 (germline): SGHRS, YFSETQ. CDR3 size: 15 residues. CDR3 sequence: CASSYGTGIMDEQFF. Here the CDR3 DNA reads TGCGCCAGCAGCTACGGGACAGGGATAATGGATGAGCAGTTCTTC.

The chain employs TRBV19 and TRBJ2-1; TRBD2 is a possible D gene (6 bases). V dropped 3 bases and J dropped 1 base, with 10 bases sitting between them. CDR3 size: 15 residues. Germline values: CDR1 LNHDA, CDR2 SQIVND (reference sequence). The CDR3 DNA sequence: TGTGCCAGTAGTATGGGACTGAAATCCTACAATGAGCAGTTCTTC. The encoded protein is CASSMGLKSYNEQFF.

CDR3 nucleotides: TGTGCCAGCAGCCCGCGACAGGGGGCAGCCTACGAGCAGTACTTC. It is translated as CASSPRQGAAYEQYF. This chain joins TRBV6-6 and TRBJ2-7, with 10 bases that match TRBD1. From germline, CDR1 is MNHNY and CDR2 SVGAGI (reference sequence). The ends lost 6 bases at V and 2 bases at J; junction bases unmatched: 7. The CDR3 runs 15 residues.